What follows is one T cell receptor beta chain and its context. What this receptor recognizes is not known. Qualities for individual bases were not recorded, and no much larger clone is one base off. This sample is part of a study of spatial heterogeneity in lung cancer (dated by TCRdb to the late 2010s). Describing the broader study: More beta-chain than alpha-chain transcripts were consistently detected, likely reflecting higher beta-chain transcript abundance. In the raw uncorrected reads, each unique combination of TCR and UMI appeared on average more than ten times. In tumor regions, TCR transcript counts showed a strong correlation with a T cell transcriptional module score derived from matched bulk RNA-seq. TCR repertoire features were related to nonsynonymous mutation counts determined by whole-exome sequencing of tumor tissue. At surgery, about 210 tumor regions, around 65 matched nontumor lung samples and 56 PBMC samples were TCR-sequenced for both alpha and beta chains. In non-small cell lung cancer, the study quantitatively compared TCR alpha and beta repertoires across several tumor regions, matched nontumor lung, and blood. Results and caveats for the whole study, not just this receptor: Counts of ubiquitous and regional expanded TCRs correlated with counts of ubiquitous and regional nonsynonymous mutations, respectively. A correlation was observed between the number of expanded intratumoral alpha and beta TCRs and the tumor nonsynonymous mutation count. Additional single-cell paired TCR alpha and beta sequencing was considered necessary to confirm, at a functional level, the hypothesis that regional TCRs recognize regional mutations. TCR-seq coverage of tumor T cells was estimated at only roughly 6.5% for alpha chains and approximately 12% for beta chains.

The CDR3 goes from the cysteine to the phenylalanine over 14 residues. CDR3 DNA is the only sequence kept; it has 42 bases, read in frame from the first base. Via the germline V gene (reference sequence), CDR1 is DFQATT and CDR2 SNEGSKA. V is pruned by 5 bases and J by 2 bases, leaving 8 bases of the junction without a gene match. The method was 5' RACE. This sample was sequenced with a NextSeq 500. To allow correction of PCR and sequencing errors, the TCR library protocol tagged every TCR cDNA molecule with a unique molecular identifier. For the original study's pipeline: TCR identification, UMI-based error correction and CDR3 extraction were performed with Decombinator tools. Expanded TCRs were defined as those above a frequency of 2 per 1,000, corresponding to the top 1% of the tumor frequency distribution. Expanded tumor TCRs statistically deemed absent (corrected P<0.05) from at least one tumor region were classed as regional, and all other expanded tumor TCRs were classed as ubiquitous. Renyi diversity was calculated using the R vegan package after each repertoire was subsampled 100 times to 5,000 TCRs. CDR3 similarity networks were built from amino acid triplet string-kernel similarity, with CDR3s being connected when pairwise similarity was above 0.82. TCRdb applied fastp at Q25 and MiXCR to the public reads, then kept only in-frame beta chains. Merged by CDR3 protein, the rows form single entries marked with the most common genes and DNA. V and J calls and clone size were set by TCRdb, not the authors. In this sample the table shows approximately 9,600 distinct CDR3 sequences, roughly 8% of which occur a single time. The ten largest clones represent 19% of the sample.

The sample's time point label, decoded: sample taken at primary tumor resection. Donors were 72 patients with early-stage, untreated non-small cell lung cancer from the lung TRACERx cohort. For TCR sequencing, whole RNA was extracted from tumor and nontumor lung tissue, or from cryopreserved PBMC samples, and no cell sorting was done. Patients were selected for TCR sequencing only if sufficient RNA was available from at least two tumor regions. Before being selected, tumor and adjacent nontumor lung specimens were reviewed by a lung pathologist. The receptor's source is a male donor with early-stage non-small cell lung cancer. The receptor chain draws on TRBV20-1 and TRBJ1-2, with 7 junctional bases fitting TRBD1. The specimen comprised lung tumor tissue, sampled at surgery. The nucleotide sequence is given as TGCAGTGCTTTGGGACAGCAAACGAACTATGGCTACACCTTC. Protein translation: CSALGQQTNYGYTF.